These 18 T cell receptor beta chains were sequenced from one sample in a study of beta chain features in type 1 diabetes. The investigators reverse transcribed all of the isolated RNA, so they sequenced expressed TCRB transcripts. The protocol was immunoSEQ multiplex PCR, while the TCRdb copy is restricted to in-frame clones and leaves out a portion. Of about 15,000 clones in the sample, about 40% were seen once. Material for sequencing was stem cell memory CD4+ T cells from blood. The receptors come from a middle-aged woman in good health.

The genes are TRBV6-5 and TRBJ2-1; TRBD2 matches at 12 bases. This CDR3 is 15 amino acids long. Germline values: CDR1 MNHEY, CDR2 SVGAGI. The ends lost 4 bases at V and 5 bases at J; junction bases unmatched: 3. This CDR3 reads CASSLRLAGDNEQFF. DNA for the CDR3: TGTGCCAGCAGTTTACGACTAGCGGGGGACAATGAGCAGTTCTTC.

This sequence joins TRBV7-2 and TRBJ2-3, with 7 bases identical to TRBD2. Germline trimming cut 5 bases from V and 0 bases from J; bases unmatched to any gene: 2. Germline CDR1 SGHTA, CDR2 FQGNSA. The CDR3 contains 14 residues. CDR3 protein: CASSERGSTDTQYF. The CDR3 nucleotides read TGTGCCAGCAGCGAGCGGGGTAGCACAGATACGCAGTATTTT.

This clone was seen a handful of times. The rearrangement links TRBV18 to TRBJ1-2; D ambiguous. The CDR3 totals 16 residues. Germline V lookup: CDR1 KGHSH, CDR2 LQKENI. V lost 2 bases and J lost 8, with 21 bases in between. CDR3 nucleotide sequence: TGTGCCAGCTCACCAAGGAGCCAGAATCAGAGAGGGGGCTACACCTTC. The encoded protein is CASSPRSQNQRGGYTF.

In DNA form, the CDR3 reads TGTGCCAGCAGCCAAGACAGGGGGCGGTTGAGCTACACCTTC. Encoded protein: CASSQDRGRLSYTF. The V gene is TRBV11-2, the J gene TRBJ1-2, with 10 positions matching TRBD1. Germline CDR1 reads SGHAT; CDR2 reads FQNNGV. V lost 5 bases and J lost 9; bases outside the gene matches: 9. This CDR3 contains 14 residues.

The CDR3 DNA is TGTGCCAGCAGCGCATCCCGGACTAGCGGGGTCTCCGGGGAGCTGTTTTTT. This translates into CASSASRTSGVSGELFF. The chain joins TRBV9 to TRBJ2-2, with 12 bases lining up with TRBD2. Germline values: CDR1 SGDLS, CDR2 YYNGEE. The CDR3 contains 17 residues. The V gene end was trimmed by 3 bases and the J gene end by 6 bases; junction bases not matched to a gene: 9.

V usage is TRBV7-2 and J usage is TRBJ2-3, with 11 bases that match TRBD1. Germline lookup yields CDR1 SGHTA and CDR2 FQGNSA. CDR3 length: 17 residues. J gave up 4 bases and V 3 bases, and 9 bases lay outside the gene matches. The CDR3 DNA reads as TGTGCCAGCAGCTTTCGGACAGGGGGCGCATGGTCAGATACGCAGTATTTT. It specifies CASSFRTGGAWSDTQYF. The whole variable domain, filled in from reference TRBV7-2 and TRBJ2-3, reads GAGVSQSPSNKVTEKGKDVELRCDPISGHTALYWYRQSLGQGLEFLIYFQGNSAPDKSGLPSDRFSAERTGGSVSTLTIQRTQQEDSAVYLCASSFRTGGAWSDTQYFGPGTRLTVL.

This clone was seen only a few times. In nucleotides, the CDR3 is TGCGCCAGCAGTTACCAATTCCTAACAGGGGATTCACCCCTCCACTTT. It specifies CASSYQFLTGDSPLHF. The chain has TRBV5-1 and TRBJ1-6; TRBD1 matches at 7 bases. This CDR3 contains 16 residues. The trim removed 5 bases at V and 8 bases at J, leaving 13 bases unmatched. The germline CDR1 and CDR2 sequences are SGHRS and YFSETQ.

This clone was seen a few times. V and J are TRBV7-2 and TRBJ2-7; 9 nucleotides match TRBD2. CDR3 length: 15 amino acids. V was clipped by 5 bases and J by 5 bases; unmatched bases: 10. Germline V gene sequence: CDR1 SGHTA, CDR2 FQGNSA. Here the CDR3 reads CASSLAGLAINEQYF. The CDR3 DNA reads TGTGCCAGCAGCCTCGCCGGACTAGCGATTAACGAGCAGTACTTC.

This clone was seen more than once but under ten times. This sequence joins TRBV2 and TRBJ2-5, with D maybe TRBD2 (5 bases). CDR1 and CDR2 from the germline V gene are SNHLY and FYNNEI. Trimming shortened V by 4 bases and J by 2 bases, and 11 bases separated the two germline ends. The length of the CDR3 is 14 residues. CDR3 nucleotide sequence: TGTGCCAGCAGTGTGAACGGAGGACAAGAGACCCAGTACTTC. It yields the protein CASSVNGGQETQYF.

This clone came up a few times. J is TRBJ1-4 and V is TRBV6-1; D uncertain. Trimming shortened V by 1 base and J by 7 bases, and 22 bases separated the two germline ends. The CDR3 sequence is 18 residues long. In germline, CDR1 is MNHNS, CDR2 SASEGT. The CDR3 DNA sequence: TGTGCCAGCAGTGAAGTAGTCGGGTTCTCGGCGAGTGGTGAAAAACTGTTTTTT. It translates to CASSEVVGFSASGEKLFF.

The gene calls are TRBV7-9 and TRBJ2-7; 7 bases align to TRBD1. Germline assignment: CDR1 SEHNR and CDR2 FQNEAQ (reference sequence). V gave up 4 bases and J gave up 1 base; unmatched junction bases: 10. The CDR3 sequence is 16 residues long. The CDR3 protein is CASSSRQGVWSYEQYF. CDR3 nucleotides: TGTGCCAGCAGCTCTAGACAGGGCGTCTGGTCCTACGAGCAGTACTTC.

This clone turned up a few times. This chain joins TRBV18 and TRBJ2-3, with D perhaps matching TRBD2 (8 bases). The CDR3 is 19 amino acids. Trimming pared 5 bases from V and 1 base from J, leaving 25 bases between. The V gene's germline CDR1 is KGHSH and CDR2 LQKENI. CDR3 region: CASSTINRGSGARTDTQYF. As DNA, the CDR3 is TGTGCCAGCTCAACTATCAACAGGGGTAGCGGGGCCCGCACAGATACGCAGTATTTT.

This clone was counted a few times. J is TRBJ2-1 and V is TRBV2; unclear D gene. The germline V gene has CDR1 SNHLY and CDR2 FYNNEI. The CDR3 totals 10 residues. Trimming pared 4 bases from V and 9 bases from J, leaving 4 bases between. The CDR3 DNA reads TGTGCCAGCAGTGGTAGTGAGCAGTTCTTC. Encoded protein: CASSGSEQFF.

This clone was counted a few times. The chain couples TRBV5-4 to TRBJ2-7, with 8 bases fitting TRBD1. Germline loops: CDR1 SGHNT, CDR2 YYREEE (reference sequence). This CDR3 contains 13 residues. V lost 5 bases and J lost 2; bases outside the gene matches: 3. The CDR3: CASSPTGAYEQYF. The CDR3 region has the DNA TGTGCCAGCAGTCCGACAGGGGCCTACGAGCAGTACTTC.

There are a few counts of this clone. This chain links TRBV29-1 with TRBJ2-6, with D possibly TRBD1 on 5 matching bases. Trimming stripped 6 bases from V and 1 base from J, with 10 bases between. Germline values: CDR1 SQVTM, CDR2 ANQGSEA. The CDR3 is 14 amino acids. The DNA of the CDR3 is TGCAGCGTGGCACAGGTATCTGGGGCCAACGTCCTGACTTTC. It yields the protein CSVAQVSGANVLTF.

The rearrangement uses TRBV5-5 and TRBJ2-7; TRBD2 is a possible D gene (5 bases). The V gene lost 4 bases and the J gene lost 5 bases, with 16 bases spanning the gap. Looked up from germline, CDR1 is SGHKS and CDR2 is YYEKEE (reference sequence). This CDR3 is 14 amino acids long. The CDR3 here is CASSGRRWLDEQYF. For the CDR3, the DNA is TGTGCCAGCAGCGGACGGAGGTGGTTGGACGAGCAGTACTTC.

The V gene is TRBV6-1, the J gene TRBJ2-1; perhaps TRBD2 as D (6 bases). Germline-derived CDR1 and CDR2 are MNHNS and SASEGT. V was trimmed by 5 bases and J by 9 bases, leaving 11 bases between them. This CDR3 is built from 12 residues. The CDR3 sequence: CASSSGLSEQFF. The CDR3 DNA reads as TGTGCCAGCAGTTCGGGACTCTCTGAGCAGTTCTTC.

V is TRBV5-1 and J is TRBJ1-1; 7 nucleotides align to TRBD1. The CDR3 extends over 18 amino acids. Germline V CDR1 and CDR2: SGHRS, YFSETQ. V gave up 3 bases and J gave up 1 base; unmatched junction bases: 15. CDR3 nucleotide sequence: TGCGCCAGCAGCTCGGGCAAACGAACAGGGGCTGAGAACACTGAAGCTTTCTTT. The encoded protein is CASSSGKRTGAENTEAFF.